Shown below are 32 T cell receptor beta chains from a single sample sequenced in a study of blood T cell dynamics during melanoma immunotherapy. Repertoires were generated with immunoSEQ multiplex PCR, while TCRdb's copy carries only in-frame clones and drops some. The repertoire consists of some 7,200 clones, with roughly 84% occurring once and the leading ten covering 16%. Time point indicated: pre-treatment baseline. This sample comprised blood, obtained from a patient treated with checkpoint blockade. All receptors come from a human donor with melanoma.

The rearrangement links TRBV29-1 to TRBJ2-4; no clear D. V was clipped by 4 bases and J by 0 bases, with 19 bases between them. The length of the CDR3 is 17 residues. Germline CDR1 reads SQVTM; CDR2 reads ANQGSEA. CDR3: CSVAPILDGVAKNIQYF. The CDR3, as DNA: TGCAGCGTTGCCCCTATTCTGGACGGAGTAGCCAAAAACATTCAGTACTTC. Full variable domain (missing parts from reference TRBV29-1 and TRBJ2-4): SAVISQKPSRDICQRGTSLTIQCQVDSQVTMMFWYRQQPGQSLTLIATANQGSEATYESGFVIDKFPISRPNLTFSTLTVSNMSPEDSSIYLCSVAPILDGVAKNIQYFGAGTRLSVL.

V gene TRBV30 combines with J gene TRBJ2-5, with TRBD1 matching over 7 bases. The J call could be wrong; TRBJ2-7 is a better fit for the DNA end. CDR1 and CDR2 (germline): GTSNPN, SVGIG (reference sequence). This CDR3 contains 14 residues. The CDR3 DNA follows: TGTGCCTGGACAGGGGGAACCTTAACCTACGAGCAGTACTTC. Translation gives CAWTGGTLTYEQYF.

The rearrangement links TRBV11-2 to TRBJ2-7, with D perhaps matching TRBD1 or TRBD2 (7 bases each). Trimming pared 4 bases from V and 0 bases from J, leaving 13 bases between. There are 15 residues in the CDR3. CDR1 and CDR2 from the germline V gene are SGHAT and FQNNGV. For the CDR3, the DNA is TGTGCCAGCAGCTCCTTCAGGGGGGGCTCCTACGAGCAGTACTTC. Translation: CASSSFRGGSYEQYF.

This chain connects TRBV6-5 to TRBJ1-2; weak D call: TRBD1 (5 bases). This CDR3 has 13 residues. Germline CDR1 MNHEY, CDR2 SVGAGI. V was trimmed by 5 bases and J by 2 bases, leaving 9 bases between them. CDR3 sequence reads: CASSANRNYGYTF. The DNA for the CDR3 is TGTGCCAGCAGTGCAAACAGGAACTATGGCTACACCTTC.

The rearrangement uses TRBV5-1 and TRBJ1-1; a possible D gene is TRBD1 (5 bases). V lost 7 bases and J lost 2, with 9 bases in between. The CDR3 is 12 amino acids. Per germline, CDR1 SGHRS and CDR2 YFSETQ. The CDR3 DNA sequence: TGCGCCAGCGGGGACGGTAACACTGAAGCTTTCTTT. Protein product: CASGDGNTEAFF. Full variable domain (outside the CDR3, taken from reference TRBV5-1 and TRBJ1-1): KAGVTQTPRYLIKTRGQQVTLSCSPISGHRSVSWYQQTPGQGLQFLFEYFSETQRNKGNFPGRFSGRQFSNSRSEMNVSTLELGDSALYLCASGDGNTEAFFGQGTRLTVV.

The rearrangement joins TRBV4-1 to TRBJ2-5; a possible D gene is TRBD1 (6 bases). TRBJ2-7 explains the end of the DNA better; the J call may be wrong. Germline loops: CDR1 MGHRA, CDR2 YSYEKL. This CDR3 has 15 amino acids. The CDR3 loop is CASSLINQGFYEQYF. The CDR3, as DNA: TGCGCCAGCAGCCTTATAAACCAGGGGTTCTACGAGCAGTACTTC.

The chain links TRBV7-1 to TRBJ1-1, with TRBD1 identical over 9 bases. TRBV7-1 is sorted into the ORF group, with uncertain function. Trimming at V came to 4 bases and at J to 6 bases, leaving 6 bases not matched to a gene. This CDR3 comprises 14 residues. The chain's CDR3 is CASSLVDRGAEAFF. Written as DNA, the CDR3 is TGTGCCAGCAGCTTAGTGGACAGGGGAGCTGAAGCTTTCTTT.

The gene calls are TRBV30 and TRBJ1-1; 10 bases match TRBD1. The germline V gene encodes CDR1 GTSNPN and CDR2 SVGIG (reference sequence). J lost 2 bases, V lost 5 bases, and 11 bases had no gene match. There are 16 residues in the CDR3. The CDR3, as DNA: TGTGCCTGGGAAGGCCCGGGACAGGGGTCTAACACTGAAGCTTTCTTT. Its translation is CAWEGPGQGSNTEAFF.

The V and J genes are TRBV6-1 and TRBJ2-7; TRBD1 agrees at 7 bases. This CDR3 region has 14 residues. With V trimmed by 5 bases and J by 2 bases, 6 bases remained unmatched. Germline assignment: CDR1 MNHNS and CDR2 SASEGT. CDR3 region: CASSTTGTAYEQYF. In nucleotides, the CDR3 is TGTGCCAGCAGTACGACAGGGACCGCCTACGAGCAGTACTTC.

The rearrangement links TRBV7-8 to TRBJ2-7; maybe TRBD1 (7 bases). V was pared by 4 bases and J by 0 bases, with 16 bases between. CDR1 and CDR2 from the germline V gene are SGHVS and FQNEAQ. CDR3 size: 16 residues. CDR3 nucleotides: TGTGCCAGCAGCTCAGGAGGGGGCAGGAGCTCCTACGAGCAGTACTTC. This translates into CASSSGGGRSSYEQYF.

This chain joins TRBV28 and TRBJ1-6; D gene uncertain. V was pared by 5 bases and J by 10 bases, with 18 bases between. The CDR3 extends over 15 amino acids. The V gene's germline CDR1 is MDHEN and CDR2 SYDVKM. The CDR3 bases are TGTGCCAGCAGTAAGTCGGATGGGGTTGGATCACCCCTCCACTTT. Its translation: CASSKSDGVGSPLHF.

The chain uses TRBV27 and TRBJ1-4, with 8 bases identical to TRBD1. Trimming at V came to 6 bases and at J to 1 base, leaving 7 bases not matched to a gene. CDR3 size: 16 residues. Germline assignment: CDR1 MNHEY and CDR2 SMNVEV (reference sequence). The CDR3, as DNA: TGTGCCAGCAGCCGACAGGGGCGGGGAACTAATGAAAAACTGTTTTTT. Translated: CASSRQGRGTNEKLFF.

The sample holds one count of this clone. This chain uses TRBV6-5 with TRBJ2-7; possible D gene TRBD2, 7 bases. Germline CDR1 is MNHEY and CDR2 is SVGAGI. V lost 5 bases and J 4 bases, leaving 12 bases between the germline ends. This CDR3 region has 13 residues. The CDR3 here is CASSGGADYEQYF. The CDR3 DNA reads TGTGCCAGCAGTGGGGGGGCAGATTACGAGCAGTACTTC.

Here the CDR3 reads CSVVGGLAGHTDTQYF. The CDR3 region has the DNA TGCAGCGTTGTGGGGGGACTAGCGGGCCACACAGATACGCAGTATTTT. This chain connects TRBV29-1 to TRBJ2-3; 12 bases line up with TRBD2. Germline CDR1 SQVTM, CDR2 ANQGSEA. This CDR3 contains 16 residues. V lost 4 bases, J lost 2 bases, and 7 bases stayed unmatched.

V gene TRBV19 combines with J gene TRBJ1-4; no clear D gene. Trimming shortened V by 9 bases and J by 0 bases, and 14 bases separated the two germline ends. This CDR3 is built from 15 residues. Germline V gives CDR1 LNHDA, CDR2 SQIVND (reference sequence). For the CDR3, the DNA is TGTGCCAGCCTAGCCTCGACGGCAACTAATGAAAAACTGTTTTTT. It encodes CASLASTATNEKLFF.

V and J are TRBV30 and TRBJ1-2, with D possibly being TRBD1 (6 bases). V shed 3 bases and J shed 2 bases, with 13 bases lying between them. Germline V gives CDR1 GTSNPN, CDR2 SVGIG (reference sequence). The CDR3 covers 14 residues. The CDR3 coding sequence is TGTGCCTGGAGCTCTACACAGGGCAACTATGGCTACACCTTC. Translated, it gives CAWSSTQGNYGYTF.

This clone appeared a single time. The CDR3 nucleotides are TGTGCCAGCAGTCAAAAAATCAGTATAACGGGAGACACCATATATTTT. Translating gives CASSQKISITGDTIYF. V and J are TRBV28 and TRBJ1-3; D remains unclear. This CDR3 contains 16 residues. Germline V gene lookup returns CDR1 MDHEN and CDR2 SYDVKM. The ends were cut back, 5 bases at V and 8 bases at J, with 22 bases in the middle.

The chain recombines TRBV19 with TRBJ1-1, with a tentative D call TRBD1 (5 bases). Trimming removed 4 bases from V and 3 bases from J, with 18 bases in between. Germline V gene sequence: CDR1 LNHDA, CDR2 SQIVND (reference sequence). The CDR3 runs to 16 residues. In DNA form, the CDR3 reads TGTGCCAGTAGTAGCTCAAAAACGGGGGTACACACTGAAGCTTTCTTT. Translating gives CASSSSKTGVHTEAFF.

The CDR3 region is CASSATSGGYEQYF. The CDR3 region has the DNA TGTGCCAGCTCCGCGACTAGCGGGGGATACGAGCAGTACTTC. The chain recombines TRBV19 with TRBJ2-7; 12 bases align to TRBD2. This CDR3 region has 14 residues. Germline V CDR1 and CDR2: LNHDA, SQIVND (reference sequence). With 9 bases clipped from V and 4 bases from J, the junction kept 7 bases outside the gene matches.

A single count supports this clone. The rearrangement links TRBV28 to TRBJ1-5, with D perhaps TRBD1 (6 bases). Trimming stripped 7 bases from V and 4 bases from J, with 38 bases between. The CDR3 totals 22 residues. Germline CDR1 reads MDHEN; CDR2 reads SYDVKM. CDR3 sequence reads: CASIPPGVTGLSPKGRNQPQHF. The CDR3 DNA is TGTGCCAGCATCCCCCCGGGGGTAACAGGGCTATCACCCAAGGGTCGTAATCAGCCCCAGCATTTT.

The chain is built from TRBV4-3 and TRBJ2-7; D is ambiguous. The germline V gene encodes CDR1 LGHNA and CDR2 YSLEER. Trimming left V 0 bases short and J 1 base short, with 7 bases between. CDR3 length equals 14 residues. CDR3 sequence: CASSQDALSYEQYF. The CDR3 region has the DNA TGCGCCAGCAGCCAAGACGCCCTGTCCTACGAGCAGTACTTC.

CDR3: CASSLGQELHGYTF. The CDR3 DNA sequence: TGTGCCAGCAGCTTAGGACAGGAGCTACATGGCTACACCTTC. The chain links TRBV7-2 to TRBJ1-2, with D maybe TRBD1 (6 bases). The germline V and J ends were trimmed by 1 base and 6 bases, with 12 bases remaining between them. From germline, CDR1 is SGHTA and CDR2 FQGNSA. The CDR3 contains 14 residues.

The chain employs TRBV6-6 and TRBJ2-7; D not certain. V lost 8 bases to trimming and J lost 0 bases, with 5 bases between them. The CDR3 covers 11 residues. Looked up from germline, CDR1 is MNHNY and CDR2 is SVGAGI (reference sequence). The DNA of the CDR3 is TGTGCCAGCGCAGTCTCCTACGAGCAGTACTTC. This codes for CASAVSYEQYF.

This clone has just one count. This chain connects TRBV7-9 to TRBJ2-3; D is tentatively TRBD1 or TRBD2 (5 bases each). Germline V gene sequence: CDR1 SEHNR, CDR2 FQNEAQ (reference sequence). This CDR3 is 13 amino acids long. V was shortened by 5 bases and J by 10 bases, with 16 bases between the two germline ends. CDR3 loop: CASSPPGPEAQYF. CDR3 DNA sequence: TGTGCCAGCAGCCCCCCGGGACCGGAGGCGCAGTATTTT.

This clone was observed a handful of times. The chain is built from TRBV11-2 and TRBJ2-7, with D tentatively TRBD2 (6 bases). This CDR3 comprises 16 residues. Germline lookup yields CDR1 SGHAT and CDR2 FQNNGV. Trimming removed 5 bases at V and 5 bases at J, with 22 bases between. The CDR3 sequence: CASSPRRGTGSHEQYF. The CDR3 coding sequence is TGTGCCAGCAGCCCTCGCCGCGGGACGGGATCCCACGAGCAGTACTTC.

The chain links TRBV30 to TRBJ1-4; TRBD1 aligns across 7 bases. The CDR3 consists of 14 residues. Germline V gene data show CDR1 as GTSNPN and CDR2 as SVGIG (reference sequence). V was clipped by 6 bases and J by 5 bases; unmatched bases: 9. DNA of the CDR3: TGTGCCTGCAACTTCCCGGGACAGAATGAAAAACTGTTTTTT. This codes for CACNFPGQNEKLFF.

Only a few counts were recorded for this clone. The chain uses TRBV5-1 and TRBJ1-1, with a tentative D call TRBD1 (6 bases). Trimming cost V 1 base and J 0 bases, with 13 bases left between them. CDR1 and CDR2 (germline): SGHRS, YFSETQ. CDR3 length: 16 amino acids. In DNA form, the CDR3 reads TGCGCCAGCAGCTTGAGCCCCGGACAGTTGAACACTGAAGCTTTCTTT. Its protein product is CASSLSPGQLNTEAFF.

This chain connects TRBV28 to TRBJ1-3; D perhaps matches TRBD1 (5 bases). The germline V gene has CDR1 MDHEN and CDR2 SYDVKM. The CDR3 contains 14 residues. Trimming left V 3 bases short and J 2 bases short, with 8 bases between. The CDR3 DNA sequence: TGTGCCAGCAGTTTTCGGACACCTGGAAACACCATATATTTT. Translated: CASSFRTPGNTIYF.

This clone was counted a few times. The chain recombines TRBV5-4 with TRBJ1-5; D unresolved. The germline CDR1 and CDR2 sequences are SGHNT and YYREEE (reference sequence). The CDR3 contains 12 residues. V was clipped by 1 base and J by 3 bases, with 2 bases between them. The CDR3 sequence is CASSLNNQPQHF. Here the CDR3 DNA reads TGTGCCAGCAGCTTGAACAATCAGCCCCAGCATTTT.

The CDR3 reads CASTPSRRGNTGELFF. In nucleotides, the CDR3 is TGTGCCAGCACCCCCTCGCGCCGGGGGAACACCGGGGAGCTGTTTTTT. The chain links TRBV7-6 to TRBJ2-2, with a tentative D call TRBD2 (5 bases). There are 16 residues in the CDR3. The germline V gene encodes CDR1 SGHVS and CDR2 FNYEAQ. Trimming took 7 bases from V and 1 from J, leaving 16 bases between them.

The chain couples TRBV6-5 to TRBJ2-7; 8 bases map to TRBD2. The V and J ends lost 2 bases and 0 bases, in that order; junction bases with no gene match: 0. This CDR3 has 14 amino acids. Per the germline V gene, CDR1 is MNHEY and CDR2 is SVGAGI. The CDR3 region has the DNA TGTGCCAGCAGTTACGGGACTAGCTCCTACGAGCAGTACTTC. This codes for CASSYGTSSYEQYF.

This rearrangement joins TRBV19 to TRBJ1-4, with 7 bases matching TRBD1. This CDR3 is 14 amino acids long. The V gene end was trimmed by 9 bases and the J gene end by 5 bases; junction bases not matched to a gene: 9. Per germline, CDR1 LNHDA and CDR2 SQIVND (reference sequence). The CDR3 DNA sequence: TGTGCCAGCGGCGGGCAGGGGGAGAATGAAAAACTGTTTTTT. Its protein is CASGGQGENEKLFF.